The 26 T cell receptor beta chains listed next were all sequenced from one sample in a study of cytomegalovirus exposure and HLA in healthy donors. Primers for the PCR totalled 60 Vbeta and 13 Jbeta. Method: immunoSEQ multiplex PCR; TCRdb's copy keeps in-frame clones and lacks some. Of just over 25,000 clones detected, approximately 70% appear once; the ten largest clones hold 4% to 5.5%. Sequenced material: PBMCs. The receptors originated from a woman aged 45-65 years in good health and CMV-seronegative.

The table lists this clone with a few counts. The V call is TRBV28, the J call TRBJ2-1, with D perhaps TRBD2 (6 bases). Germline lookup yields CDR1 MDHEN and CDR2 SYDVKM. With 8 bases removed from V and 2 bases from J, the gap between germline ends came to 13 bases. This CDR3 comprises 14 residues. CDR3 nucleotides: TGTGCCAGCCGCGGGACTTTTACCTACAATGAGCAGTTCTTC. Amino acid sequence: CASRGTFTYNEQFF.

The V call is TRBV6-1, the J call TRBJ2-4; D may be TRBD1 (6 bases). CDR1 and CDR2 from the germline V gene are MNHNS and SASEGT. The V and J ends lost 0 bases and 0 bases respectively, with 21 bases between them. The CDR3 spans 20 residues. This CDR3 is CASSEALRGRGQLAKNIQYF. In DNA form, the CDR3 reads TGTGCCAGCAGTGAAGCGCTTCGGGGCAGGGGACAACTAGCCAAAAACATTCAGTACTTC.

This chain connects TRBV29-1 to TRBJ2-1, with 7 bases lining up with TRBD1. In germline, CDR1 is SQVTM, CDR2 ANQGSEA. CDR3 length equals 12 residues. V was pared by 0 bases and J by 8 bases, with 1 base of the junction left unmatched. CDR3 nucleotides: TGCAGCGTTGAAGAACAGGGGTATGAGCAGTTCTTC. Translating it yields CSVEEQGYEQFF.

The chain combines TRBV29-1 with TRBJ2-1, with a weak D call TRBD2 (9 bases). V lost 6 bases and J 6 bases, leaving 21 bases between the germline ends. Germline V gene lookup returns CDR1 SQVTM and CDR2 ANQGSEA. The CDR3 sequence is 15 residues long. In DNA form, the CDR3 reads TGCAGCGTCCCTGGTTCTAGCGGGACAGGCAATGAGCAGTTCTTC. Amino acid sequence: CSVPGSSGTGNEQFF.

V and J are TRBV28 and TRBJ2-7; 11 bases map to TRBD2. Germline CDR1 and CDR2: MDHEN and SYDVKM. Trimming removed 6 bases from V and 3 bases from J; junction bases left unmatched: 4. The CDR3 is 14 amino acids. The CDR3 is CASRTSGARYEQYF. The CDR3, as DNA: TGTGCCAGCAGGACTAGCGGGGCCCGCTACGAGCAGTACTTC.

The genes are TRBV5-1 and TRBJ1-4; possibly TRBD1 for D (6 bases). Deletions cut 4 bases from V and 1 base from J, with 8 bases between. CDR1 SGHRS and CDR2 YFSETQ come from the germline V gene. This CDR3 is 14 amino acids long. The CDR3 region has the DNA TGCGCCAGCAGCAAACAGGGAACTAATGAAAAACTGTTTTTT. It specifies CASSKQGTNEKLFF. Full variable domain (remainder filled in from reference TRBV5-1 and TRBJ1-4): KAGVTQTPRYLIKTRGQQVTLSCSPISGHRSVSWYQQTPGQGLQFLFEYFSETQRNKGNFPGRFSGRQFSNSRSEMNVSTLELGDSALYLCASSKQGTNEKLFFGSGTQLSVL.

The chain carries TRBV19 and TRBJ1-1, with 7 bases identical to TRBD1. The V and J ends lost 0 bases and 5 bases, in that order; junction bases with no gene match: 3. The CDR3 runs to 14 residues. CDR1 and CDR2 from the germline V gene are LNHDA and SQIVND (reference sequence). The CDR3 bases are TGTGCCAGTAGTATAGATCCAGGGGGAACTGAAGCTTTCTTT. Translated, it gives CASSIDPGGTEAFF. Variable domain in full (rest from reference TRBV19 and TRBJ1-1): DGGITQSPKYLFRKEGQNVTLSCEQNLNHDAMYWYRQDPGQGLRLIYYSQIVNDFQKGDIAEGYSVSREKKESFPLTVTSAQKNPTAFYLCASSIDPGGTEAFFGQGTRLTVV.

This chain joins TRBV7-8 and TRBJ1-5, with TRBD1 matching over 8 bases. From germline, CDR1 is SGHVS and CDR2 FQNEAQ. V shed 6 bases, J shed 3 bases, and the junction held 4 bases outside the gene matches. There are 14 residues in the CDR3. The CDR3 here is CASREGQVNQPQHF. CDR3 nucleotide sequence: TGTGCCAGCAGGGAGGGACAGGTCAATCAGCCCCAGCATTTT.

This clone has only a few counts. This sequence joins TRBV10-2 and TRBJ1-5; 7 nucleotides align to TRBD1. Germline CDR1 and CDR2: WSHSY and SAAADI. Losses at the gene ends were 2 bases for V and 7 bases for J; bases not matched to a gene: 8. The CDR3 runs to 15 residues. Here the CDR3 DNA reads TGCGCCAGCAGTGAGATGGGGGGCAGGGGGCAGCCCCAGCATTTT. Its translation: CASSEMGGRGQPQHF.

This chain uses TRBV29-1 with TRBJ2-7, with 9 bases matching TRBD1. Germline V CDR1 and CDR2: SQVTM, ANQGSEA. The junction had 25 bases not matched to a gene; V was cut back by 6 bases and J by 1 base. The CDR3 sequence is 20 residues long. The CDR3 DNA follows: TGCAGCGTCTCTCAGTCTCCGGACAGGGGACAAAGACTATCTTCCTACGAGCAGTACTTC. Amino acids: CSVSQSPDRGQRLSSYEQYF.

The chain carries TRBV14 and TRBJ2-2, with 8 bases that match TRBD2. The J segment lost 5 bases and the V segment lost 4 bases, leaving 6 bases of the junction unmatched. The CDR3 runs to 15 residues. Germline CDR1 SGHDN, CDR2 FVKESK. In nucleotides, the CDR3 is TGTGCCAGCAGCCTCCGGGAGGGCTGGACCGGGGAGCTGTTTTTT. Translated, it gives CASSLREGWTGELFF.

This clone was recorded once. CDR3 sequence (DNA): TGTGCTAGTGGTCGGGACTCCTCCTACGAGCAGTACTTC. Amino acid sequence: CASGRDSSYEQYF. The V gene is TRBV12-5, the J gene TRBJ2-7; maybe TRBD2 (6 bases). V dropped 5 bases and J dropped 0 bases, with 8 bases sitting between them. Looked up from germline, CDR1 is LGHNT and CDR2 is FRNRAP. CDR3 length: 13 residues.

The genes are TRBV25-1 and TRBJ2-7; D unresolved. The V end lost 3 bases, the J end lost 7 bases, and 7 bases lay between the germline ends. CDR3 length: 11 residues. CDR1 MGHDK and CDR2 SYGVNS come from the germline V gene. CDR3 region: CASSESVEQYF. DNA for the CDR3: TGTGCCAGCAGTGAGAGTGTAGAGCAGTACTTC.

This chain joins TRBV15 and TRBJ2-3, with 8 bases identical to TRBD1. The germline V gene has CDR1 LNHNV and CDR2 YYDKDF (reference sequence). This CDR3 has 15 amino acids. V gave up 1 base and J gave up 3 bases; unmatched junction bases: 3. The CDR3 DNA follows: TGTGCCACCAGCAGAGGACAGGGGTCAACAGATACGCAGTATTTT. This translates into CATSRGQGSTDTQYF.

Only a few counts were recorded for this clone. The CDR3 nucleotides read TGCAGCGTTGCACGGGGAAGTGAAAAACTGTTTTTT. Residues: CSVARGSEKLFF. The chain combines TRBV29-1 with TRBJ1-4; D unresolved. This CDR3 region has 12 residues. Germline V CDR1 and CDR2: SQVTM, ANQGSEA. V lost 4 bases to trimming and J lost 7 bases, with 10 bases between them.

CDR3 nucleotides: TGTGCCAGCAGCCAAGGACTAGCGGGAGATGAGCAGTACTTC. Amino acids: CASSQGLAGDEQYF. The chain combines TRBV4-2 with TRBJ2-7; TRBD2 matches 12 bases. CDR1 and CDR2 (germline): LGHNA, YNFKEQ. J was trimmed by 7 bases and V by 1 base; bases with no gene match: 2. The CDR3 covers 14 residues.

V gene TRBV29-1 combines with J gene TRBJ1-1; TRBD1 might be the D (5 bases). The length of the CDR3 is 13 residues. Deletions cut 8 bases from V and 1 base from J, with 14 bases between. Per germline, CDR1 SQVTM and CDR2 ANQGSEA. The CDR3 sequence is CSFTRARNTEAFF. Here the CDR3 DNA reads TGCAGCTTCACCAGGGCGAGGAACACTGAAGCTTTCTTT. Using reference TRBV29-1 and TRBJ1-1 for the parts outside the CDR3, the full variable domain is SAVISQKPSRDICQRGTSLTIQCQVDSQVTMMFWYRQQPGQSLTLIATANQGSEATYESGFVIDKFPISRPNLTFSTLTVSNMSPEDSSIYLCSFTRARNTEAFFGQGTRLTVV.

This chain uses TRBV29-1 with TRBJ1-1, with D hard to call. The CDR3 runs 13 residues. Trimming stripped 4 bases from V and 3 bases from J, with 12 bases between. CDR1 and CDR2 (germline): SQVTM, ANQGSEA. CDR3 in DNA: TGCAGCGTTGGCTGGAGCGTTTACACTGAAGCTTTCTTT. Residues: CSVGWSVYTEAFF.

The chain employs TRBV7-2 and TRBJ1-5; weak D call: TRBD1 (5 bases). The CDR3 totals 14 residues. Deletions cut 6 bases from V and 7 bases from J, with 16 bases between. The germline V gene has CDR1 SGHTA and CDR2 FQGNSA. The CDR3 DNA follows: TGTGCCAGCAGTCTAAAGACAGTCGGACAGCCCCAGCATTTT. Its protein product is CASSLKTVGQPQHF. Full variable domain (missing parts from reference TRBV7-2 and TRBJ1-5): GAGVSQSPSNKVTEKGKDVELRCDPISGHTALYWYRQSLGQGLEFLIYFQGNSAPDKSGLPSDRFSAERTGGSVSTLTIQRTQQEDSAVYLCASSLKTVGQPQHFGDGTRLSIL.

The chain employs TRBV25-1 and TRBJ1-4; 11 bases align to TRBD1. The junction had 4 bases not matched to a gene; V was cut back by 4 bases and J by 6 bases. The CDR3 extends over 15 amino acids. The germline V gene has CDR1 MGHDK and CDR2 SYGVNS. The CDR3 DNA sequence: TGTGCCAGCAGTGGGTGGGGACAGGGGGATGAAAAACTGTTTTTT. Protein product: CASSGWGQGDEKLFF.

The V and J genes are TRBV7-6 and TRBJ1-2; D ambiguous. The CDR3 has 15 residues. Germline CDR1 SGHVS, CDR2 FNYEAQ. Trimming removed 6 bases at V and 1 base at J, with 15 bases between. The CDR3 region is CASSPAGSLNYGYTF. CDR3 nucleotide sequence: TGTGCCAGCAGTCCGGCGGGGTCTCTTAACTATGGCTACACCTTC. The full variable domain, in which reference TRBV7-6 and TRBJ1-2 provide the parts outside the CDR3, is GAGVSQSPRYKVTKRGQDVALRCDPISGHVSLYWYRQALGQGPEFLTYFNYEAQQDKSGLPNDRFSAERPEGSISTLTIQRTEQRDSAMYRCASSPAGSLNYGYTFGSGTRLTVV.

Only one count was recorded for this clone. Other DNA sequences in this sample translate to the same CDR3. The chain has TRBV29-1 and TRBJ2-7, with 8 bases fitting TRBD1. V shed 7 bases, J shed 3 bases, and the junction held 5 bases outside the gene matches. CDR1 SQVTM and CDR2 ANQGSEA come from the germline V gene. This CDR3 contains 12 residues. This CDR3 reads CSAGTGIYEQYF. CDR3 nucleotides: TGCAGCGCCGGGACAGGAATCTACGAGCAGTACTTC.

V is TRBV6-5 and J is TRBJ2-3; 7 bases match TRBD2. CDR1 is MNHEY and CDR2 is SVGAGI in the germline V gene. The CDR3 is 16 amino acids. The ends lost 0 bases at V and 2 bases at J; junction bases unmatched: 5. CDR3 in DNA: TGTGCCAGCAGTTACTCGGCTAGCGGACTCACAGATACGCAGTATTTT. Translated, it gives CASSYSASGLTDTQYF.

The V gene is TRBV6-9, the J gene TRBJ1-4; D unresolved. Trimming shortened V by 3 bases and J by 10 bases, and 18 bases separated the two germline ends. This CDR3 has 15 amino acids. Germline-derived CDR1 and CDR2 are MNHGY and SVAAGI. DNA for the CDR3: TGTGCCAGCAGTTACCCCAAGCGAGTAGGAGGAAAACTGTTTTTT. Residues: CASSYPKRVGGKLFF.

The chain uses TRBV5-6 and TRBJ2-1; 8 nucleotides line up with TRBD1. This CDR3 is 16 amino acids long. Germline CDR1 and CDR2: SGHDT and YYEEEE. V shed 0 bases, J shed 9 bases, and the junction held 11 bases outside the gene matches. The CDR3 reads CASSLDGQGEASEQFF. As DNA, the CDR3 is TGTGCCAGCAGCTTGGACGGACAGGGTGAAGCTAGTGAGCAGTTCTTC.

The rearrangement uses TRBV7-2 and TRBJ2-3; the D is unclear. Germline-derived CDR1 and CDR2 are SGHTA and FQGNSA. Trimming cost V 5 bases and J 6 bases, with 9 bases left between them. CDR3 length equals 12 residues. The CDR3 spells CASSASQDTQYF. CDR3 bases: TGTGCCAGCAGCGCCTCTCAGGATACGCAGTATTTT.